This T cell receptor (beta chain) is from a study of shared clonotypes between healthy human individuals. About the study: Plates per donor: three CD4 naive, three CD4 memory, two CD8 naive, one CD8 memory.

TCRdb's table, derived via immunoSEQ multiplex PCR, lists solely in-frame clones and lacks some. The repertoire has around 700,000 clones, about 74% of them found once; the top ten carry 1.5% to 2%. The CDR3 contains 15 residues. Germline-derived CDR1 and CDR2 are SGHRS and YFSETQ. The J segment lost 4 bases and the V segment lost 3 bases, leaving 8 bases of the junction unmatched. Material: memory CD4+ T cells sorted from blood. Regarding subset: CD45RA-negative fraction. The sequence was obtained from a woman in her 30s in good health. This sequence joins TRBV5-1 and TRBJ2-3; 7 nucleotides agree with TRBD2. In DNA form, the CDR3 reads TGCGCCAGCAGCTCGTGGGGAGGGGACTCAGATACGCAGTATTTT. This gives the protein CASSSWGGDSDTQYF.